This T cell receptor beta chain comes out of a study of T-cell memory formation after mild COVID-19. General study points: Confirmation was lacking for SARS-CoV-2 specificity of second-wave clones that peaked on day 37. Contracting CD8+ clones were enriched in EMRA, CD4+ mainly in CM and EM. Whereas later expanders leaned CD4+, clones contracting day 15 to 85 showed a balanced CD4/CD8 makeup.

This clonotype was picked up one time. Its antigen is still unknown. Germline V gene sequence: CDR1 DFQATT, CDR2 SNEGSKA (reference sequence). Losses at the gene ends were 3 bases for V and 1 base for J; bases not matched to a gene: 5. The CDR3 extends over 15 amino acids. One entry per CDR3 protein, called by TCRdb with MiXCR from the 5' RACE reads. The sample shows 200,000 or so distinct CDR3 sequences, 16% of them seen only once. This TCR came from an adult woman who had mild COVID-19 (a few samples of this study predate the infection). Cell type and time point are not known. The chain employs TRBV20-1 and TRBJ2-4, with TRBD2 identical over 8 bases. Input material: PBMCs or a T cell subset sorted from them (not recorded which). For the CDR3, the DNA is TGCAGTGCTAGTCGTAGCGGGGCGGCCAAAAACATTCAGTACTTC. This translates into CSASRSGAAKNIQYF.